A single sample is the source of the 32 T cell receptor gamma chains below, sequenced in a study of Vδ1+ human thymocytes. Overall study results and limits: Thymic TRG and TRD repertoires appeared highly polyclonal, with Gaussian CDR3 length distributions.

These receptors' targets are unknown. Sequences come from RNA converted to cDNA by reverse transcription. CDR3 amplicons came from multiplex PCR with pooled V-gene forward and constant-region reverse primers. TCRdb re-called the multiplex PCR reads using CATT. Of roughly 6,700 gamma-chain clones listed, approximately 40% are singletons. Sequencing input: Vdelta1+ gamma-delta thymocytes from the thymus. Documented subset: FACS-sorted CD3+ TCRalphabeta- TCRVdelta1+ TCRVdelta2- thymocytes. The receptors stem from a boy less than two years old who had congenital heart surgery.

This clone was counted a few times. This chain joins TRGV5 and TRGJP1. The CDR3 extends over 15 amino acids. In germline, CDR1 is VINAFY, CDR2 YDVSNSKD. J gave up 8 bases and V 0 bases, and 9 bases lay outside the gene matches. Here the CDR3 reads CATWDRPDLGWFKIF. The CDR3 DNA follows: TGTGCCACCTGGGACAGGCCGGACTTGGGTTGGTTCAAGATATTT.

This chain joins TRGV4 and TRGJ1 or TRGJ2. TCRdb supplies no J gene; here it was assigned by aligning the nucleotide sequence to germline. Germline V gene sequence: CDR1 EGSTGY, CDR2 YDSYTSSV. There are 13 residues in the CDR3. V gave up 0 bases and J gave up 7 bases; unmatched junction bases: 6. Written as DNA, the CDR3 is TGTGCCACCTGGGATGGGCTCCGGTATAAGAAACTCTTT. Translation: CATWDGLRYKKLF.

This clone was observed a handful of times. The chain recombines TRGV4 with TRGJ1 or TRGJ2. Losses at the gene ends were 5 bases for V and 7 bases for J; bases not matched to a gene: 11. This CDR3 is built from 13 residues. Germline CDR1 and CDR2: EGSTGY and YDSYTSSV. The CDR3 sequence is CATWAAGGYKKLF. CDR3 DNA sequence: TGTGCCACCTGGGCAGCCGGAGGATATAAGAAACTCTTT.

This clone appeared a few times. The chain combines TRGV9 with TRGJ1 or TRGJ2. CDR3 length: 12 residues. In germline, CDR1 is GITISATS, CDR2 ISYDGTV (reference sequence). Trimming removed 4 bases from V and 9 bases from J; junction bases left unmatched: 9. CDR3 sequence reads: CALWEENSKKLF. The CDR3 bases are TGTGCCTTGTGGGAAGAGAATAGTAAGAAACTCTTT.

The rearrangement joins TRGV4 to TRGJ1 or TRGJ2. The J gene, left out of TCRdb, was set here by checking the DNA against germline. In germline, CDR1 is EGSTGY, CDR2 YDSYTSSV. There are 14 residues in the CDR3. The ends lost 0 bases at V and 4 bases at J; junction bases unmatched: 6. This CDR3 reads CATWDGRRYYKKLF. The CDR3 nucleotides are TGTGCCACCTGGGATGGGCGTCGATATTATAAGAAACTCTTT.

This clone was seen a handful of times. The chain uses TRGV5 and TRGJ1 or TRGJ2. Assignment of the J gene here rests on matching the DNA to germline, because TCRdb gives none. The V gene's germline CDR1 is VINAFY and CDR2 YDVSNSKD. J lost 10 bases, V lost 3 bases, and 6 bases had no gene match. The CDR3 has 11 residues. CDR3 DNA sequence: TGTGCCACCTGGGACGGGCGGAAGAAACTCTTT. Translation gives CATWDGRKKLF.

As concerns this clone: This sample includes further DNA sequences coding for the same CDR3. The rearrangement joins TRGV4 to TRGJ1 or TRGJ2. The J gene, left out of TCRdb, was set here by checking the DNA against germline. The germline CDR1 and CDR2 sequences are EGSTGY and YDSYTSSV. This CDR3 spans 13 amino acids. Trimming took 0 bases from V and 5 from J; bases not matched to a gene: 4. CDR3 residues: CATWDGPNYKKLF. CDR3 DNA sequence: TGTGCCACCTGGGATGGGCCGAATTATAAGAAACTCTTT.

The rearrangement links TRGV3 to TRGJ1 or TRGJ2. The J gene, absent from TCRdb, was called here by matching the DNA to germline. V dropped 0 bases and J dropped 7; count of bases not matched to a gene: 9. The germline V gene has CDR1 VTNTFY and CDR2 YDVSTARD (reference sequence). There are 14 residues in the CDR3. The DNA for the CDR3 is TGTGCCACCTGGGACAGGCTAGATCGGTATAAGAAACTCTTT. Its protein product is CATWDRLDRYKKLF.

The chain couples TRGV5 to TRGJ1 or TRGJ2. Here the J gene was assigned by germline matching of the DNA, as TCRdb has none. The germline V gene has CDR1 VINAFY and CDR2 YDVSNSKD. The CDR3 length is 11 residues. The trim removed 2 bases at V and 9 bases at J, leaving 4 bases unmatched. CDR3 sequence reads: CATWDTLKKLF. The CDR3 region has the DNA TGTGCCACCTGGGACACCCTTAAGAAACTCTTT.

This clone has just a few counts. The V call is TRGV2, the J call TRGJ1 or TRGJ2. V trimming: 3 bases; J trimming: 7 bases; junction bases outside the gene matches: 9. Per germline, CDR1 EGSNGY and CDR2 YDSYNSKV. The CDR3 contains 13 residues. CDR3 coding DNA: TGTGCCACCTGGGACAGGCGGGGCTATAAGAAACTCTTT. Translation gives CATWDRRGYKKLF.

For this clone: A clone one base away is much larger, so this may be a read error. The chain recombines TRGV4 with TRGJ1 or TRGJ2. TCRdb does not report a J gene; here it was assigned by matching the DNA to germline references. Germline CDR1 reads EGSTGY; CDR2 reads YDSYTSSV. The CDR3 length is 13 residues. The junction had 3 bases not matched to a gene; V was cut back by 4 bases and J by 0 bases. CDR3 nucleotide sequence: TGTGCCACCTGGGAAACGAATTATTATAAGAAACTCTTT. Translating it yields CATWETNYYKKLF.

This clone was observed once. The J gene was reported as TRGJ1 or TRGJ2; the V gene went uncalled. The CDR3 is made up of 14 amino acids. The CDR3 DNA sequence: TGTGCCACCTGGGACAGCCCCCGCCGGCATAAGAAACTCTTT. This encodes CATWDSPRRHKKLF.

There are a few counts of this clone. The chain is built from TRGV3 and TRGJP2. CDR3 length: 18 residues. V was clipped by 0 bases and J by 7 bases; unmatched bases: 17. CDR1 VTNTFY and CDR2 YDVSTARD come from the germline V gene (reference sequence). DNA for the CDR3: TGTGCCACCTGGGACAGGAAACCTTGGAGGGTTGATGATTGGATCAAGACGTTT. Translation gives CATWDRKPWRVDDWIKTF.

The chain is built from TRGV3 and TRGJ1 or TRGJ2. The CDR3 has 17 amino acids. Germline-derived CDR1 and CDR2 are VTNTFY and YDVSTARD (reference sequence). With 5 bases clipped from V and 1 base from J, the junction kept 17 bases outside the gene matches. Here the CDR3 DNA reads TGTGCCACCTGGGTACCTAGACTGGAAAGCAATTATTATAAGAAACTCTTT. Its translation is CATWVPRLESNYYKKLF.

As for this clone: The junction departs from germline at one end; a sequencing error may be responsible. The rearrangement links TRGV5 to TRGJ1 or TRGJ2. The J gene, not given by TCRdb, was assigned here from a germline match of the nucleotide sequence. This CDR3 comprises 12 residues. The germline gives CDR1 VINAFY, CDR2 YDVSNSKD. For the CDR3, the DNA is TGTGCCACCGGGGACAGGGTACATAAGAAACTCTTT. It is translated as CATGDRVHKKLF.

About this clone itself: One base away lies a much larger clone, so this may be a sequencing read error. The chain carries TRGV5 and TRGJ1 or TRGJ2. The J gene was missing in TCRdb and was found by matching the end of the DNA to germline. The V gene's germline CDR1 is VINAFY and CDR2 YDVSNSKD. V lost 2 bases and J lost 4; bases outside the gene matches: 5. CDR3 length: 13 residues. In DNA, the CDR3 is TGTGCCACCTGGGACAAGCGGTATTATAAGAAACTCTTT. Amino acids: CATWDKRYYKKLF.

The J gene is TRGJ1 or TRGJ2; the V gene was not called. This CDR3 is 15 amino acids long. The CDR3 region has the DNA TGTGCCACCTTTGACATGCCCCGTCTACTTTATAAGAAACTCTTT. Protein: CATFDMPRLLYKKLF.

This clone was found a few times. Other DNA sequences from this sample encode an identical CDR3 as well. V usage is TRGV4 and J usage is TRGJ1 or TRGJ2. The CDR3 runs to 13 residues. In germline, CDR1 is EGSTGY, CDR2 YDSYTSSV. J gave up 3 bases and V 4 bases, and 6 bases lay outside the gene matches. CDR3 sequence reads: CATWDQIYYKKLF. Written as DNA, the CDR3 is TGTGCCACCTGGGACCAAATTTATTATAAGAAACTCTTT.

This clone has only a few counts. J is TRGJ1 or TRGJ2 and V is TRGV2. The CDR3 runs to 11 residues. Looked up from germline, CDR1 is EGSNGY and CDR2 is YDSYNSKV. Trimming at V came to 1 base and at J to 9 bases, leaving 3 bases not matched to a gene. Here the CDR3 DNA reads TGTGCCACCTGGGACGGCCCTAAGAAACTCTTT. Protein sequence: CATWDGPKKLF.

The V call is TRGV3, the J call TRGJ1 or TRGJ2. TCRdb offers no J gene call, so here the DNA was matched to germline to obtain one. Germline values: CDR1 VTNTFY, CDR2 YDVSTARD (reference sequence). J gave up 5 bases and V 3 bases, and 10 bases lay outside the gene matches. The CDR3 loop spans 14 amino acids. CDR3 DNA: TGTGCCACCTGGGACCTAGGGGGGCATTATAAGAAACTCTTT. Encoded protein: CATWDLGGHYKKLF.

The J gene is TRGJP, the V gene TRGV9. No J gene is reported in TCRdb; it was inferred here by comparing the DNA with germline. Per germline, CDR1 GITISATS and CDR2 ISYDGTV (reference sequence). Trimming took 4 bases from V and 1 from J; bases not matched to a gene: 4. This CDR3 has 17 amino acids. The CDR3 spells CALWDPGQELGKKIKVF. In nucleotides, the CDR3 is TGTGCCTTGTGGGACCCCGGGCAAGAGTTGGGCAAAAAAATCAAGGTATTT.

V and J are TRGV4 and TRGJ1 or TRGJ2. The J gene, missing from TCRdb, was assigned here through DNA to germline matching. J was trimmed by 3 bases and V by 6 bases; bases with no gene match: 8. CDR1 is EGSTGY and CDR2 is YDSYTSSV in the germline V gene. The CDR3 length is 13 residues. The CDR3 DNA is TGTGCCACCTGGACCACGGTTTATTATAAGAAACTCTTT. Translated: CATWTTVYYKKLF.

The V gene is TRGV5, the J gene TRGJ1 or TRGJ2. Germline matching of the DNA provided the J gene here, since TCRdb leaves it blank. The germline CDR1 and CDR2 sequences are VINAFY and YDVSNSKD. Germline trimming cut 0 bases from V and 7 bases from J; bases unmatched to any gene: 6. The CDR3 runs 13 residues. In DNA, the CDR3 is TGTGCCACCTGGGACAGGCAGGGGTATAAGAAACTCTTT. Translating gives CATWDRQGYKKLF.

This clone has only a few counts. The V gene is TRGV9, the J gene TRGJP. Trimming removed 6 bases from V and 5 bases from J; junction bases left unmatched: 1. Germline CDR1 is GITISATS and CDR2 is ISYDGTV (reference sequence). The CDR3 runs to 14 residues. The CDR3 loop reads CALWKELGKKIKVF. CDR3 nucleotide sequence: TGTGCCTTGTGGAAAGAGTTGGGCAAAAAAATCAAGGTATTT.

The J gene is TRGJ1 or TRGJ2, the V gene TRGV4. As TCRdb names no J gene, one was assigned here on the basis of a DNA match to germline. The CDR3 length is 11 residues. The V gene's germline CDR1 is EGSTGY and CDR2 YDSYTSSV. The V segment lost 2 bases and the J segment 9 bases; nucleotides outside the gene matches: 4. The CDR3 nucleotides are TGTGCCACCTGGGATGCGGGTAAGAAACTCTTT. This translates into CATWDAGKKLF.

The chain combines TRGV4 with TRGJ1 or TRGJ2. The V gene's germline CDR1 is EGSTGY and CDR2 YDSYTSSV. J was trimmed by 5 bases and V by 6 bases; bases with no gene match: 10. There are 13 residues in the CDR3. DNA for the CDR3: TGTGCCACCTGGAATCACCCCAATTATAAGAAACTCTTT. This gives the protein CATWNHPNYKKLF.

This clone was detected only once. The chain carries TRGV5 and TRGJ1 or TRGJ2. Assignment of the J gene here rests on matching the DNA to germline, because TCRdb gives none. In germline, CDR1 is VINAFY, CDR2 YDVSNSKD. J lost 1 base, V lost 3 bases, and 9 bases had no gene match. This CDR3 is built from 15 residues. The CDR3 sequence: CATWDGAQNYYKKLF. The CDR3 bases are TGTGCCACCTGGGACGGAGCACAAAATTATTATAAGAAACTCTTT.

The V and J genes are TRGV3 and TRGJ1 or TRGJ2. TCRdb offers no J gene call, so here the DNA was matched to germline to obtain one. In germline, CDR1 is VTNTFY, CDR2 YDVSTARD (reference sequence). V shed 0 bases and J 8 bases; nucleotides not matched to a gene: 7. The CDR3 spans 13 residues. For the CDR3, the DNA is TGTGCCACCTGGGACAGGCCACTGAATAAGAAACTCTTT. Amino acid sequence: CATWDRPLNKKLF.

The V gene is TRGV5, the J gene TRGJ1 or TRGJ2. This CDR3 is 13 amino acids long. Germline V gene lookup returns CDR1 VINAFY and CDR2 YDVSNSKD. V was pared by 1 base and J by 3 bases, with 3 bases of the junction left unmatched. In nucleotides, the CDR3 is TGTGCCACCTGGGACAGCCGTTATTATAAGAAACTCTTT. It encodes CATWDSRYYKKLF.

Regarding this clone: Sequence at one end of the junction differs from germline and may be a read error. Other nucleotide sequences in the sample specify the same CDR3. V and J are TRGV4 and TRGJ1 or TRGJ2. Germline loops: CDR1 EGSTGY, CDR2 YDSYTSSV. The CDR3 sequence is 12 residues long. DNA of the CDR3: TGTGCCACCTGGGATGGGCGTTATAAGAAACTATTT. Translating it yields CATWDGRYKKLF.

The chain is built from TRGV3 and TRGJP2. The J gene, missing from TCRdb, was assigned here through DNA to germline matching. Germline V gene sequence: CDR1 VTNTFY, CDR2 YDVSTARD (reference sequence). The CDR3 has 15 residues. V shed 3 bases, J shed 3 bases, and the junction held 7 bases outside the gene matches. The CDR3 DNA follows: TGTGCCACCTGGGACTCAACAGGTAGTGATTGGATCAAGACGTTT. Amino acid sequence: CATWDSTGSDWIKTF.

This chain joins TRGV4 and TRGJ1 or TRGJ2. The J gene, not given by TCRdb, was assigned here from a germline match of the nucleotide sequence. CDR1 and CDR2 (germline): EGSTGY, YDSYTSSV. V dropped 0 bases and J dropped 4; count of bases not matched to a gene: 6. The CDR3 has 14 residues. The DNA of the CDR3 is TGTGCCACCTGGGATGGGCAGGGCTATTATAAGAAACTCTTT. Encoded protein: CATWDGQGYYKKLF.